This is a list of T cell receptor beta chains from one sample in a study of blood T cell repertoires in COVID-19. Some clones are missing from TCRdb's copy, which holds only in-frame ones; the method was immunoSEQ multiplex PCR. The table shows more than 60,000 clones, with roughly 84% occurring only once. Material for sequencing was peripheral blood. These receptors all stem from a man over 45 with acute or convalescent COVID-19. The CDR3 runs from the conserved cysteine through the conserved F or W. A D gene is named only where the DNA matches it firmly. Not every row has a clone size; where given, it reads once, few, many or a size class.

-,-,TRBV19,TRBJ2-7,TGTGCCTTTGGTATCACCCAGGCGAGAAGCTCCTACGAGCAGTACTTC,CAFGITQARSSYEQYF
-,-,TRBV4-1,TRBJ2-1,TGCGCCAGCAGCCAAGGAGCTGGAGATGAGCAGTTCTTC,CASSQGAGDEQFF
-,-,TRBV24-1,TRBJ1-2,TGTGCCACCAGTGACGCGGCCGGTCGTTCCGGCTACACCTTC,CATSDAAGRSGYTF
-,-,TRBV3-1/TRBV3-2,TRBJ1-1,TGTGCCAGCAGCCAATCCAGAGAAGCTTTCTTT,CASSQSREAFF
TRBD1,-,TRBV18,TRBJ2-6,TGTGCCAGCTCACCTACTTTGGGACAGGGCGACTTCTCTGGGGCCAACGTCCTGACTTTC,CASSPTLGQGDFSGANVLTF
TRBD2,few,TRBV2,TRBJ2-2,TGTGCCAGCAGAGAATCTAGCGGGGTGGACACCGGGGAGCTGTTTTTT,CASRESSGVDTGELFF
-,-,TRBV30,TRBJ1-5,TGTGCCTGGAGTGTAGCCGACAATCAGCCCCAGCATTTT,CAWSVADNQPQHF
TRBD2,-,TRBV28,TRBJ2-1,TGTGCCAGCAGCCCGGGACTAGCGGGAGGGCCGGGGAATGAGCAGTTCTTC,CASSPGLAGGPGNEQFF
-,few,TRBV11-2,TRBJ1-3,TGTGCCAGCAGCGGGCCCTCCAGCTCTGGAAACACCATATATTTT,CASSGPSSSGNTIYF
-,-,TRBV11-2,TRBJ2-3,TGTGCCAGCAGCTTAGCCCCTTCTCTCGCAGATACGCAGTATTTT,CASSLAPSLADTQYF
-,-,TRBV23-1,TRBJ1-6,TGCGCCAGCAGTCAATCTTCAGGGTTAAGGGGTTCACCCCTCCACTTT,CASSQSSGLRGSPLHF
-,-,TRBV7-9,TRBJ2-7,TGTGCCAGCAGCCCGACAGGAAGGAGCGAGCAGTACTTC,CASSPTGRSEQYF
-,-,TRBV21-1,TRBJ2-1,TGTGCCAGCAGCAAAGAGCGGACTAGCGGGAGAATCCGTTACAATGAGCAGTTCTTC,CASSKERTSGRIRYNEQFF
-,-,TRBV7-4,TRBJ2-1,TGTGCCAGCAGCTTCTACAGCAATGAGCAGTTCTTC,CASSFYSNEQFF
TRBD1,-,TRBV7-2,TRBJ1-2,TGTGCCAGCAGTTGGGACAGCTTATTCAACTATGGCTACACCTTC,CASSWDSLFNYGYTF
TRBD1,-,TRBV14,TRBJ2-1,TGTGCCAGCAGCCAAGGGGGACAGGAGCAGTTCTTC,CASSQGGQEQFF